This T cell receptor (beta chain) derives from a study of Ad26.COV2.S vaccination and SARS-CoV-2 variants. Study-level points and caveats: Possible underestimation of total T cell responses by the TCR breadth and depth analyses was noted.

A remark on this clone: Its target is not known.

Treatment in this sample: roughly 20 received Ad26.COV2.S at low or high dose, single or two shots; about 5 received placebo; per-sample allocation not given. It was on day 63 after the first vaccine or placebo injection that samples were taken. In Boston, an adult donor aged 18-55 years took part. Germline-derived CDR1 and CDR2 are SQVTM and ANQGSEA. The CDR3 totals 13 residues. Between the trimmed V and J ends, which lost 2 bases and 8 bases, there was a span of 13 bases. Clones were read by immunoSEQ multiplex PCR, and TCRdb kept only the in-frame ones, dropping some. The table includes roughly 320,000 clones, around four fifths detected once.

J is TRBJ2-1 and V is TRBV29-1; D is undetermined. This clonotype was sampled from a person aged 18-65 years who received the Ad26.COV2.S COVID-19 vaccine or a placebo. The source was peripheral blood, collected in a trial of Ad26.COV2.S vaccine versus placebo. CDR3 loop: CSVEWVAQHEQFF. The DNA for the CDR3 is TGCAGCGTTGAATGGGTAGCACAACATGAGCAGTTCTTC.